Reported below is one TCR beta chain. The antigen remains unidentified. This entry comes from a study of OX40 agonist ivuxolimab in advanced cancers. In the study overall: The treatment was a fully human IgG2 OX40 agonist, ivuxolimab. Every 2 weeks, patients got intravenous ivuxolimab at one of six dose levels (0.01-10 mg/kg). Cohort: roughly 79% men, mean age about 62, aged about 23 to 80. Whole-study results and caveats: Clonal expansion from baseline to week 6 occurred in both CD4+ and CD8+ T cells.

Assay used: immunoSEQ multiplex PCR; TCRdb lists only in-frame clones, some missing. The sample consists of around 53,000 clones, about 93% of them appearing once. The V end lost 4 bases, the J end lost 5 bases, and 9 bases lay between the germline ends. The CDR3 consists of 14 residues. Per germline, CDR1 SGHVT and CDR2 SQSDAQ. V and J are TRBV7-4 and TRBJ2-6; D remains ambiguous. Sequencing used CD4+ or CD8+ T cells sorted from blood, obtained in a trial of the OX40 agonist ivuxolimab. This receptor was obtained from an adult with an advanced solid tumor such as melanoma, head and neck, liver or kidney cancer. This chain's CDR3 is CASSSQSRANVLTF. The CDR3 DNA is TGTGCCAGCAGCTCACAAAGTCGGGCCAACGTCCTGACTTTC.